This passage covers 28 T cell receptor beta chains from one sample sequenced in a study of a mutant IDH1 vaccine in newly diagnosed glioma. Sequencing used immunoSEQ multiplex PCR; TCRdb keeps in-frame clones, though not all of them. The table lists fewer than 55,000 clones, 81% of them singletons. As for time point: week 35, safety follow-up. Every vaccine dose comprised 300 ug of mutant IDH1 20-mer peptide plus topical imiquimod. These receptors' targets are unknown. The sequencing here drew on PBMCs, taken from a glioma patient whose treatment included an IDH1 peptide vaccine. The receptors come from a middle-aged woman with glioma. Some clones in this sample may be carry-over from other donors' samples.

The V gene is TRBV5-1, the J gene TRBJ2-6; no clear D gene. There are 15 residues in the CDR3. The germline CDR1 and CDR2 sequences are SGHRS and YFSETQ. Trimming removed 6 bases at V and 0 bases at J, with 10 bases between. The CDR3 DNA reads TGCGCCAGCATGGACGCCCGCTCTGGGGCCAACGTCCTGACTTTC. Translation: CASMDARSGANVLTF.

The chain couples TRBV7-9 to TRBJ2-3; 13 bases agree with TRBD2. This CDR3 has 18 amino acids. V was pared by 4 bases and J by 1 base, with 8 bases of the junction left unmatched. In germline, CDR1 is SEHNR, CDR2 FQNEAQ (reference sequence). The CDR3 DNA reads as TGTGCCAGCAGCTCGGGGACTAGCGGGATATCGGGCACAGATACGCAGTATTTT. Amino acids: CASSSGTSGISGTDTQYF.

The gene calls are TRBV18 and TRBJ1-1; D call uncertain. This CDR3 comprises 12 residues. CDR1 is KGHSH, CDR2 LQKENI, per germline. The ends were cut back, 3 bases at V and 5 bases at J, with 7 bases in the middle. The CDR3 protein is CASSPIGTEAFF. Written as DNA, the CDR3 is TGTGCCAGCTCACCGATTGGGACTGAAGCTTTCTTT.

This clone has a single count. V and J are TRBV9 and TRBJ2-7, with 8 nucleotides matching TRBD1. Germline CDR1 and CDR2: SGDLS and YYNGEE. The V and J ends lost 0 bases and 3 bases, in that order; junction bases with no gene match: 5. This CDR3 is 15 amino acids long. The CDR3 DNA is TGTGCCAGCAGCGTAGGGACAGGGTCTAACTACGAGCAGTACTTC. Its translation is CASSVGTGSNYEQYF. Together with reference TRBV9 and TRBJ2-7, the CDR3 gives the full variable domain: DSGVTQTPKHLITATGQRVTLRCSPRSGDLSVYWYQQSLDQGLQFLIQYYNGEERAKGNILERFSAQQFPDLHSELNLSSLELGDSALYFCASSVGTGSNYEQYFGPGTRLTVT.

The table lists this clone with a few counts. The chain employs TRBV7-2 and TRBJ2-7; no reliable D call. Germline-derived CDR1 and CDR2 are SGHTA and FQGNSA. The CDR3 extends over 16 amino acids. V was trimmed by 5 bases and J by 2 bases, leaving 19 bases between them. The CDR3 sequence is CASSRPDGRATYEQYF. CDR3 sequence (DNA): TGTGCCAGCAGCCGCCCGGACGGACGGGCTACCTACGAGCAGTACTTC.

Concerning this clone: One end of the junction is discordant with germline, which a read error may explain. This chain links TRBV6-1 with TRBJ1-5; D might be TRBD1 (5 bases). The length of the CDR3 is 11 residues. Germline CDR1 MNHNS, CDR2 SASEGT. The CDR3 region is CASSEEGQGKF. The CDR3 DNA reads TGTGCCAGCAGTGAAGAAGGGCAGGGCAAGTTT.

This clone was seen just once. This chain links TRBV27 with TRBJ2-7; 7 nucleotides agree with TRBD2. Germline CDR1 MNHEY, CDR2 SMNVEV (reference sequence). The CDR3 covers 14 residues. The junction had 4 bases not matched to a gene; V was cut back by 4 bases and J by 1 base. The CDR3 loop is CASSWASGSYEQYF. The CDR3 DNA sequence: TGTGCCAGCAGTTGGGCTAGCGGTTCCTACGAGCAGTACTTC.

The V and J genes are TRBV11-2 and TRBJ2-1, with D possibly being TRBD2 (7 bases). V was clipped by 1 base and J by 6 bases, with 10 bases between them. Looked up from germline, CDR1 is SGHAT and CDR2 is FQNNGV. The CDR3 is 14 residues long. CDR3 protein: CASSLAGGGNEQFF. CDR3 nucleotides: TGTGCCAGCAGCTTAGCGGGGGGCGGCAATGAGCAGTTCTTC.

The rearrangement joins TRBV27 to TRBJ2-3; 8 positions agree with TRBD2. The V and J ends lost 5 bases and 2 bases, in that order; junction bases with no gene match: 3. CDR3 length: 14 residues. Germline-derived CDR1 and CDR2 are MNHEY and SMNVEV (reference sequence). CDR3 nucleotides: TGTGCCAGCAGTCAAGGACTAGCCACAGATACGCAGTATTTT. It is translated as CASSQGLATDTQYF.

This rearrangement joins TRBV19 to TRBJ1-1; possible D gene TRBD1, 5 bases. V was clipped by 3 bases and J by 0 bases, with 14 bases between them. CDR1 and CDR2 (germline): LNHDA, SQIVND (reference sequence). This CDR3 comprises 16 residues. CDR3 residues: CASSIRGMAVNTEAFF. The DNA for the CDR3 is TGTGCCAGTAGTATCCGGGGCATGGCGGTGAACACTGAAGCTTTCTTT.

This chain links TRBV9 with TRBJ2-7, with D unresolved. Germline V gene data show CDR1 as SGDLS and CDR2 as YYNGEE. V was shortened by 0 bases and J by 6 bases, with 10 bases between the two germline ends. The CDR3 has 13 amino acids. The CDR3 region is CASSVGRRSEQYF. The DNA for the CDR3 is TGTGCCAGCAGCGTAGGAAGGCGGAGCGAGCAGTACTTC.

This sequence joins TRBV7-2 and TRBJ1-5; 8 bases fit TRBD1. The V gene's germline CDR1 is SGHTA and CDR2 FQGNSA. The CDR3 has 17 amino acids. The J segment lost 0 bases and the V segment lost 4 bases, leaving 8 bases of the junction unmatched. The CDR3 protein is CASSSFTGGRSNQPQHF. The CDR3 DNA reads TGTGCCAGCAGCTCATTCACAGGGGGTCGTAGCAATCAGCCCCAGCATTTT. Together with reference TRBV7-2 and TRBJ1-5, the CDR3 gives the full variable domain: GAGVSQSPSNKVTEKGKDVELRCDPISGHTALYWYRQSLGQGLEFLIYFQGNSAPDKSGLPSDRFSAERTGGSVSTLTIQRTQQEDSAVYLCASSSFTGGRSNQPQHFGDGTRLSIL.

By share of the sample, this clone is medium-sized. This chain links TRBV9 with TRBJ2-3, with no clear D. V shed 2 bases and J shed 0 bases, with 13 bases lying between them. Looked up from germline, CDR1 is SGDLS and CDR2 is YYNGEE. The CDR3 contains 16 residues. In DNA form, the CDR3 reads TGTGCCAGCAGCGTGGCTCGTTCCACTAGCACAGATACGCAGTATTTT. Translating gives CASSVARSTSTDTQYF.

The table lists this clone with a few counts. The rearrangement uses TRBV29-1 and TRBJ1-5; a weak D match, TRBD1 (5 bases). This CDR3 spans 12 amino acids. Germline CDR1 SQVTM, CDR2 ANQGSEA. V was pared by 5 bases and J by 4 bases, with 9 bases between. The CDR3 loop reads CSVYPGNQPQHF. The CDR3 DNA is TGCAGCGTTTATCCAGGGAATCAGCCCCAGCATTTT.

This chain joins TRBV2 and TRBJ2-5, with unresolved D. The ends were cut back, 5 bases at V and 0 bases at J, with 1 base in the middle. This CDR3 has 11 residues. Germline CDR1 reads SNHLY; CDR2 reads FYNNEI. The CDR3 coding sequence is TGTGCCAGCAGTTACCAAGAGACCCAGTACTTC. This translates into CASSYQETQYF.

This chain links TRBV10-3 with TRBJ2-3; 9 bases are shared with TRBD1. Germline V gives CDR1 ENHRY, CDR2 SYGVKD. The length of the CDR3 is 17 residues. V gave up 0 bases and J gave up 4 bases; unmatched junction bases: 8. CDR3 nucleotides: TGTGCCATCAGTGAGTCTTGGGGACAGGGTGGCGCAGATACGCAGTATTTT. Translating it yields CAISESWGQGGADTQYF.

The chain joins TRBV11-1 to TRBJ2-5; unclear D gene. The V gene's germline CDR1 is SGHAT and CDR2 FQDESV (reference sequence). The CDR3 runs 12 residues. The ends were cut back, 5 bases at V and 1 base at J, with 5 bases in the middle. CDR3 sequence: CASSRVQETQYF. The CDR3 DNA reads TGTGCCAGCAGCAGGGTCCAAGAGACCCAGTACTTC.

The rearrangement joins TRBV7-2 to TRBJ2-1; D gene uncertain. CDR1 is SGHTA, CDR2 FQGNSA, per germline. This CDR3 contains 14 residues. With 1 base removed from V and 3 bases from J, the gap between germline ends came to 7 bases. The chain's CDR3 is CASSLVSVYNEQFF. CDR3 DNA: TGTGCCAGCAGCTTAGTATCGGTCTACAATGAGCAGTTCTTC.

The DNA for the CDR3 is TGTGCCAGCAGCCAGAGGGGGCAAGGAGGTGGCTACACCTTC. Its protein is CASSQRGQGGGYTF. V usage is TRBV5-4 and J usage is TRBJ1-2; TRBD1 agrees at 7 bases. There are 14 residues in the CDR3. The trim removed 4 bases at V and 7 bases at J, leaving 10 bases unmatched. The V gene's germline CDR1 is SGHNT and CDR2 YYREEE (reference sequence).

This clone was seen only once. The J gene is TRBJ1-4, the V gene TRBV6-5; D gene unclear. CDR1 MNHEY and CDR2 SVGAGI come from the germline V gene. This CDR3 comprises 12 residues. V gave up 8 bases and J gave up 5 bases, with 9 bases separating them. CDR3 coding DNA: TGTGCCAGCGGGGTCGTAAATGAAAAACTGTTTTTT. As protein: CASGVVNEKLFF.

The chain joins TRBV11-2 to TRBJ1-2; D is ambiguous. The germline V and J ends were trimmed by 5 bases and 5 bases, with 18 bases remaining between them. The germline V gene encodes CDR1 SGHAT and CDR2 FQNNGV. CDR3 length: 15 amino acids. CDR3 DNA sequence: TGTGCCAGCAGCCCCCTACGACAAGTTGGATATGGCTACACCTTC. Protein: CASSPLRQVGYGYTF. Full variable domain (outside the CDR3, taken from reference TRBV11-2 and TRBJ1-2): EAGVAQSPRYKIIEKRQSVAFWCNPISGHATLYWYQQILGQGPKLLIQFQNNGVVDDSQLPKDRFSAERLKGVDSTLKIQPAKLEDSAVYLCASSPLRQVGYGYTFGSGTRLTVV.

V gene TRBV2 combines with J gene TRBJ2-7, with D perhaps assigned TRBD1 or TRBD2 (5 bases each). Trimming pared 7 bases from V and 2 bases from J, leaving 12 bases between. Germline V gives CDR1 SNHLY, CDR2 FYNNEI. The CDR3 spans 13 residues. The CDR3, as DNA: TGTGCCAGCAAGACGGGACGGACCTACGAGCAGTACTTC. It yields the protein CASKTGRTYEQYF.

The rearrangement joins TRBV5-1 to TRBJ2-7; 12 bases agree with TRBD2. Trimming at V came to 4 bases and at J to 7 bases, leaving 15 bases not matched to a gene. The CDR3 runs 17 residues. Germline CDR1 SGHRS, CDR2 YFSETQ. The CDR3 DNA follows: TGCGCCAGCAGCCAATTAGGACTAGCGGGAAGGGGTTTTGAGCAGTACTTC. Its translation: CASSQLGLAGRGFEQYF.

Written as DNA, the CDR3 is TGTGCCAGCAGCAGGACAGGGGACAGCAATCAGCCCCAGCATTTT. Translating it yields CASSRTGDSNQPQHF. The chain links TRBV28 to TRBJ1-5; 9 bases match TRBD1. With 6 bases clipped from V and 1 base from J, the junction kept 4 bases outside the gene matches. From germline, CDR1 is MDHEN and CDR2 SYDVKM. The CDR3 runs to 15 residues.

The chain uses TRBV9 and TRBJ2-7; D uncertain. V dropped 0 bases and J dropped 5 bases, with 12 bases sitting between them. This CDR3 spans 14 amino acids. CDR1 is SGDLS and CDR2 is YYNGEE in the germline V gene. DNA for the CDR3: TGTGCCAGCAGCGTAGAAGGTTACAGCAACGAGCAGTACTTC. This gives the protein CASSVEGYSNEQYF.

The gene calls are TRBV7-2 and TRBJ2-7, with a weak D call TRBD2 (7 bases). This CDR3 is 19 amino acids long. The germline V gene encodes CDR1 SGHTA and CDR2 FQGNSA. V lost 1 base and J 0 bases, leaving 22 bases between the germline ends. CDR3 loop: CASSLGPWGGGQSSYEQYF. DNA of the CDR3: TGTGCCAGCAGCTTAGGGCCCTGGGGGGGCGGTCAGAGCTCCTACGAGCAGTACTTC. Full variable domain (rest looked up from reference TRBV7-2 and TRBJ2-7): GAGVSQSPSNKVTEKGKDVELRCDPISGHTALYWYRQSLGQGLEFLIYFQGNSAPDKSGLPSDRFSAERTGGSVSTLTIQRTQQEDSAVYLCASSLGPWGGGQSSYEQYFGPGTRLTVT.

The chain is built from TRBV4-3 and TRBJ1-6; TRBD1 is a possible D gene (5 bases). Trimming took 2 bases from V and 7 from J, leaving 12 bases between them. The CDR3 has 15 amino acids. Germline CDR1 and CDR2: LGHNA and YSLEER. CDR3 sequence reads: CASSQLWQGNSPLHF. CDR3 DNA sequence: TGCGCCAGCAGCCAACTTTGGCAGGGAAATTCACCCCTCCACTTT.

The chain carries TRBV4-2 and TRBJ2-7; 7 bases align to TRBD1. V dropped 5 bases and J dropped 2; count of bases not matched to a gene: 3. The germline V gene has CDR1 LGHNA and CDR2 YNFKEQ. The CDR3 sequence is 13 residues long. The CDR3 here is CASSAGQAYEQYF. CDR3 nucleotide sequence: TGTGCCAGCAGCGCCGGACAGGCCTACGAGCAGTACTTC.